A selection of T cell receptor beta chains follows, all from one sample in a study of blood T cells in healthy people across ages. Each CDR3 protein gets one entry after TCRdb re-called the 5' RACE reads with MiXCR. The sample contains about 1.7 million distinct CDR3 sequences, roughly 27% of which appear only once. The sample comprised blood. Every receptor here comes from a woman aged 30 to 39 in good health. CDR3s include the opening cysteine and the closing phenylalanine or tryptophan. The order of the fields is clone size, V gene, D gene, J gene, CDR3 DNA, CDR3 protein. D genes are given only for firm matches. The listing skips clone size in some rows; elsewhere it reads once, few, many or a size class.

abundance: -; v_gene: TRBV28; d_gene: TRBD1; j_gene: TRBJ2-3; CDR3nt: TGTGCCAGCAGCTTACCCCCGACAGGGGGCACTTCAGATACGCAGTATTTT; CDR3aa: CASSLPPTGGTSDTQYF
abundance: few; v_gene: TRBV5-1; d_gene: TRBD1; j_gene: TRBJ2-7; CDR3nt: TGCGCCAGCAGGCTGGGACAGGACCCCTCCTACGAGCAGTACTTC; CDR3aa: CASRLGQDPSYEQYF
abundance: -; v_gene: TRBV7-2; d_gene: TRBD1; j_gene: TRBJ1-2; CDR3nt: TGTGCCAGCAGCTTAGCCAAGCAGGGGGCAGGGTATGGCTACACCTTC; CDR3aa: CASSLAKQGAGYGYTF
abundance: few; v_gene: TRBV7-9; d_gene: TRBD2; j_gene: TRBJ2-5; CDR3nt: TGTGCCAGCAGCTCTCCGGCGGGGGGAGTTCGGGAGACCCAGTACTTC; CDR3aa: CASSSPAGGVRETQYF
abundance: -; v_gene: TRBV2; d_gene: -; j_gene: TRBJ2-5; CDR3nt: TGTGCCAGCAATCGGGGGGCCGGGCCGTTAAACCTCCCGTACTTC; CDR3aa: CASNRGAGPLNLPYF
abundance: few; v_gene: TRBV12-3/TRBV12-4; d_gene: -; j_gene: TRBJ1-5; CDR3nt: TGTGCCAGCAGTTTCACAGGGTTAAATCAGCCCCAGCATTTT; CDR3aa: CASSFTGLNQPQHF
abundance: -; v_gene: TRBV29-1; d_gene: -; j_gene: TRBJ1-2; CDR3nt: TGCAGCGTTGACGACAGCCTAAATTCTAACTATGGCTACACCTTC; CDR3aa: CSVDDSLNSNYGYTF
abundance: -; v_gene: TRBV7-9; d_gene: -; j_gene: TRBJ1-2; CDR3nt: TGTGCCAGCAGCCTAGCTGGGGGGCAGAATTATGGCTACACCTTC; CDR3aa: CASSLAGGQNYGYTF
abundance: -; v_gene: TRBV5-5; d_gene: -; j_gene: TRBJ2-7; CDR3nt: TGTGCCAGCATCCCCCAGGGCGGACAACCCCTCGAGCAGTACTTC; CDR3aa: CASIPQGGQPLEQYF
abundance: -; v_gene: TRBV28; d_gene: TRBD2; j_gene: TRBJ2-3; CDR3nt: TGTGCCAGCAGTTTTGGGGGACTAGCGGGGGGTCCAAGGGTCGATACGCAGTATTTT; CDR3aa: CASSFGGLAGGPRVDTQYF
abundance: few; v_gene: TRBV7-6; d_gene: TRBD2; j_gene: TRBJ2-1; CDR3nt: TGTGCCAGCAGCACGGGACTAGCGGAAAATATATGGGGCAATGAGCAGTTCTTC; CDR3aa: CASSTGLAENIWGNEQFF
abundance: few; v_gene: TRBV5-1; d_gene: -; j_gene: TRBJ2-1; CDR3nt: TGCGCCAGCAGTCCTGGGGGGCCCCAGTTCTTC; CDR3aa: CASSPGGPQFF
abundance: -; v_gene: TRBV11-2; d_gene: -; j_gene: TRBJ1-6; CDR3nt: TGTGCCAGCAGCTTAGATTATTCACCCCTCCACTTT; CDR3aa: CASSLDYSPLHF
abundance: few; v_gene: TRBV3-1; d_gene: -; j_gene: TRBJ2-5; CDR3nt: TGTGCCAGCAGTCGGAGGGGGGAAGAGACCCAGTACTTC; CDR3aa: CASSRRGEETQYF
abundance: few; v_gene: TRBV28; d_gene: -; j_gene: TRBJ2-3; CDR3nt: TGTGCCAGCAGTATTCTCTACGGAGGCACAGATACGCAGTATTTT; CDR3aa: CASSILYGGTDTQYF
abundance: -; v_gene: TRBV7-9; d_gene: -; j_gene: TRBJ2-2; CDR3nt: TGTGCCAGCAGCATACGTGGCGGGGAGCTGTTTTTT; CDR3aa: CASSIRGGELFF
abundance: few; v_gene: TRBV5-1; d_gene: TRBD1; j_gene: TRBJ1-1; CDR3nt: TGCGCCAGCGGCCGGGGACAGACGAACACTGAAGCTTTCTTT; CDR3aa: CASGRGQTNTEAFF
abundance: -; v_gene: TRBV20-1; d_gene: -; j_gene: TRBJ1-5; CDR3nt: TGCAGTGCCATACAGGGTAGCAATCAGCCCCAGCATTTT; CDR3aa: CSAIQGSNQPQHF
abundance: -; v_gene: TRBV10-1; d_gene: TRBD1; j_gene: TRBJ1-2; CDR3nt: TGCGCCAGAAGTCGGATAGGACAGGGCCTCGGGGGCTACACCTTC; CDR3aa: CARSRIGQGLGGYTF
abundance: -; v_gene: TRBV27; d_gene: -; j_gene: TRBJ1-1; CDR3nt: TGTGCCGGCAGTTTTCTGGGAGTGAACACTGAAGCTTTCTTT; CDR3aa: CAGSFLGVNTEAFF
abundance: once; v_gene: TRBV2; d_gene: -; j_gene: TRBJ2-1; CDR3nt: TGTGCCAGCATAACAAACTCATACAATGAGCAGTTCTTC; CDR3aa: CASITNSYNEQFF
abundance: -; v_gene: TRBV13; d_gene: -; j_gene: TRBJ2-7; CDR3nt: TGTGCCAGCAGCTACCGGGACTCCAGCTCCTACGAGCAGTACTTC; CDR3aa: CASSYRDSSSYEQYF
abundance: -; v_gene: TRBV5-1; d_gene: TRBD1; j_gene: TRBJ1-2; CDR3nt: TGCGCCAGCAGCTTTGCCACCGGACAGGGGGCCGATGGCTACACCTTC; CDR3aa: CASSFATGQGADGYTF
abundance: -; v_gene: TRBV5-6; d_gene: -; j_gene: TRBJ2-7; CDR3nt: TGTGCCAGCACCATAGCGGCGAGAGGGACCTACGAGCAGTACTTC; CDR3aa: CASTIAARGTYEQYF
abundance: many; v_gene: TRBV20-1; d_gene: TRBD1; j_gene: TRBJ2-7; CDR3nt: TGCAGTGCTTCTGATCCGGGACAGGGATCCTACGAGCAGTACTTC; CDR3aa: CSASDPGQGSYEQYF
abundance: -; v_gene: TRBV18; d_gene: TRBD1; j_gene: TRBJ1-5; CDR3nt: TGTGCCAGCCCAGCTGCCGGACAGGGAAATCAGCCCCAGCATTTT; CDR3aa: CASPAAGQGNQPQHF
abundance: few; v_gene: TRBV11-1; d_gene: TRBD1; j_gene: TRBJ2-4; CDR3nt: TGTGCCAGCAGCTTAAGGGACAGAAACATTCAGTACTTC; CDR3aa: CASSLRDRNIQYF
abundance: few; v_gene: TRBV20-1; d_gene: -; j_gene: TRBJ2-1; CDR3nt: TGCAGTGCTAGAGATAGAGGACAGTTCCTACAAGATGAGCAGTTCTTC; CDR3aa: CSARDRGQFLQDEQFF
abundance: -; v_gene: TRBV16; d_gene: TRBD1; j_gene: TRBJ1-1; CDR3nt: TGTGCCAGCAGCCCGGACAGGGCAGCTTTCTTT; CDR3aa: CASSPDRAAFF
abundance: -; v_gene: TRBV10-2; d_gene: TRBD2; j_gene: TRBJ2-3; CDR3nt: TGCGCCAGCAGGGCGGGAGGGCGGTCGGATACGCGGTATTTT; CDR3aa: CASRAGGRSDTRYF
abundance: -; v_gene: TRBV20-1; d_gene: -; j_gene: TRBJ1-2; CDR3nt: TGCAGTGCTAGGGGCAGGAACCATGGCTACACCTTC; CDR3aa: CSARGRNHGYTF
abundance: -; v_gene: TRBV20-1; d_gene: -; j_gene: TRBJ2-3; CDR3nt: TGCAGTGCCCTTTCCTTGGGGATGGGGCAGTATTTT; CDR3aa: CSALSLGMGQYF
abundance: few; v_gene: TRBV6-2/TRBV6-3; d_gene: TRBD2; j_gene: TRBJ2-5; CDR3nt: TGTGCCAGCAGGTCACCGTTTTTCTCGGGGGGGCAGAATGAGCAGTACTTC; CDR3aa: CASRSPFFSGGQNEQYF
abundance: -; v_gene: TRBV20-1; d_gene: -; j_gene: TRBJ1-6; CDR3nt: TGCAGTGCTAGGGTGATAGCCGGACCGACGAATTCACCCCTCCACTTT; CDR3aa: CSARVIAGPTNSPLHF
abundance: many; v_gene: TRBV20-1; d_gene: -; j_gene: TRBJ2-7; CDR3nt: TGCAGCCACCAAACCGGGACACCAAGGGTCCGGGAACGGAGGTCCTACGAGCAGTACTTC; CDR3aa: CSHQTGTPRVRERRSYEQYF
abundance: -; v_gene: TRBV29-1; d_gene: -; j_gene: TRBJ2-1; CDR3nt: TGCAGCGGCGCAGTCTCCTACAATGAGCAGTTCTTC; CDR3aa: CSGAVSYNEQFF
abundance: -; v_gene: TRBV5-1; d_gene: -; j_gene: TRBJ2-6; CDR3nt: TGCGCCAGCAGCTTGAGGCCGCACAGGGATCGGTCTGGGGCCAACGTCCTGACTTTC; CDR3aa: CASSLRPHRDRSGANVLTF
abundance: few; v_gene: TRBV29-1; d_gene: -; j_gene: TRBJ2-5; CDR3nt: TGCAGCGCGGACAACGGCGCGACCCAAGAGACCCAGTACTTC; CDR3aa: CSADNGATQETQYF
abundance: many; v_gene: TRBV5-6; d_gene: TRBD1; j_gene: TRBJ2-5; CDR3nt: TGTGCCAGCAGGGACAGGGTGGGTGAGACCCAGTACTTC; CDR3aa: CASRDRVGETQYF
abundance: -; v_gene: TRBV30; d_gene: -; j_gene: TRBJ2-5; CDR3nt: TGTGCCTGGAGTGTCGCGTTGGGGGAGACCCAGTACTTC; CDR3aa: CAWSVALGETQYF
abundance: many; v_gene: TRBV28; d_gene: TRBD1; j_gene: TRBJ1-2; CDR3nt: TGTGCCAGCCTACCGGGACAGGGGAGGGATGGCTACACCTTC; CDR3aa: CASLPGQGRDGYTF
abundance: -; v_gene: TRBV7-6; d_gene: -; j_gene: TRBJ2-2; CDR3nt: TGTGCCAGCAGCGCTCTACAGGGGAGGACCGGGGAGCTGTTTTTT; CDR3aa: CASSALQGRTGELFF
abundance: few; v_gene: TRBV20-1; d_gene: -; j_gene: TRBJ1-6; CDR3nt: TGCAGTGCTAGAGAGGTTTCCGCAAGCTCCTATAATTCACCCCTCCACTTT; CDR3aa: CSAREVSASSYNSPLHF
abundance: -; v_gene: TRBV28; d_gene: -; j_gene: TRBJ2-7; CDR3nt: TGTGCCAGCAGTTCGGGGTTTCGAACCTACGAGCAGTACTTC; CDR3aa: CASSSGFRTYEQYF
abundance: -; v_gene: TRBV30; d_gene: -; j_gene: TRBJ1-2; CDR3nt: TGTGCCTGGAGTGTTGGGGGAGACTATGGCTACACCTTC; CDR3aa: CAWSVGGDYGYTF
abundance: many; v_gene: TRBV15; d_gene: -; j_gene: TRBJ2-7; CDR3nt: TGTGCCACCAGCAGAGATCTTAGCTCCTACGAGCAGTACTTC; CDR3aa: CATSRDLSSYEQYF
abundance: -; v_gene: TRBV6-4; d_gene: TRBD2; j_gene: TRBJ2-3; CDR3nt: TGTGCCAGCAGTGATGGGACTACCCATACGCAGTATTTT; CDR3aa: CASSDGTTHTQYF
abundance: -; v_gene: TRBV20-1; d_gene: -; j_gene: TRBJ2-3; CDR3nt: TGCAGTGCTAAGACAGGTCGAGGCACAGATACGCAGTATTTT; CDR3aa: CSAKTGRGTDTQYF
abundance: many; v_gene: TRBV12-3/TRBV12-4; d_gene: -; j_gene: TRBJ1-2; CDR3nt: TGTGCCAGCAGTTTGGGGTTAGGGACTAACTATGGCTACACCTTC; CDR3aa: CASSLGLGTNYGYTF
abundance: once; v_gene: TRBV7-9; d_gene: TRBD1; j_gene: TRBJ2-7; CDR3nt: TGTGCCAGCAGCTTAGGTCGGCCGGGACAGAGCTCCTACGAGCAGTACTTC; CDR3aa: CASSLGRPGQSSYEQYF
abundance: many; v_gene: TRBV28; d_gene: -; j_gene: TRBJ2-7; CDR3nt: TGTGCCAGCAGTATAACCTACGAGCAGTACTTC; CDR3aa: CASSITYEQYF
abundance: few; v_gene: TRBV7-9; d_gene: -; j_gene: TRBJ2-4; CDR3nt: TGTGCCAGCAGCTTAGAATGGTCCGGGGGAGTAGCCAAAAACATTCAGTACTTC; CDR3aa: CASSLEWSGGVAKNIQYF
abundance: -; v_gene: TRBV5-1; d_gene: -; j_gene: TRBJ1-2; CDR3nt: TGCGCCAGCAGCTTGAGTGTGGAGGGCGACTACACCTTC; CDR3aa: CASSLSVEGDYTF
abundance: -; v_gene: TRBV2; d_gene: TRBD2; j_gene: TRBJ2-5; CDR3nt: TGTGCCAGCCGGGGGGGGGGCCTTGAGACCCAGTACTTC; CDR3aa: CASRGGGLETQYF
abundance: -; v_gene: TRBV20-1; d_gene: -; j_gene: TRBJ2-1; CDR3nt: TGCAGCGCCGAGGGTAGACATGAGCAGTTCTTC; CDR3aa: CSAEGRHEQFF
abundance: -; v_gene: TRBV6-5; d_gene: -; j_gene: TRBJ1-2; CDR3nt: TGTGCCAGCAGTTACTTGGCCAGGTGGAACTATGGCTACACCTTC; CDR3aa: CASSYLARWNYGYTF
abundance: many; v_gene: TRBV10-2; d_gene: TRBD2; j_gene: TRBJ2-7; CDR3nt: TGCGCCAGCAGCCTAGCGGGGGGGAAAAACGAGCAGTACTTC; CDR3aa: CASSLAGGKNEQYF
abundance: -; v_gene: TRBV7-2; d_gene: TRBD2; j_gene: TRBJ2-1; CDR3nt: TGTGCCAGCAGCTTAACACCACTAGCGGGAGTGGGTCTGAATGAGCAGTTCTTC; CDR3aa: CASSLTPLAGVGLNEQFF
abundance: -; v_gene: TRBV7-7; d_gene: -; j_gene: TRBJ2-5; CDR3nt: TGTGCCAGCAACCTCTTCTCTGTGGCCACAGAAGAGACCCAGTACTTC; CDR3aa: CASNLFSVATEETQYF
abundance: once; v_gene: TRBV19; d_gene: TRBD1; j_gene: TRBJ2-6; CDR3nt: TGTGCCAGTAGTCCGACCGGGACAGGGGGAGCTGGGGTCAACGTCCTGACTTTC; CDR3aa: CASSPTGTGGAGVNVLTF